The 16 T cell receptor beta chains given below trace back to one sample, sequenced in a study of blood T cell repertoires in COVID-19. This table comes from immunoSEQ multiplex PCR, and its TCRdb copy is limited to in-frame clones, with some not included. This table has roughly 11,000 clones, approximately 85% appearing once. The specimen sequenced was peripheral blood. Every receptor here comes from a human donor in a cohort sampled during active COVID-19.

The CDR3 DNA sequence: TGTGCCAGCAGCTGGGGACAGGGGGTAAGAGGCAATCAGCCCCAGCATTTT. Its protein is CASSWGQGVRGNQPQHF. The chain employs TRBV7-9 and TRBJ1-5; 11 bases match TRBD1. The CDR3 is 17 amino acids. Germline V lookup: CDR1 SEHNR, CDR2 FQNEAQ (reference sequence). V trimming: 4 bases; J trimming: 2 bases; junction bases outside the gene matches: 7.

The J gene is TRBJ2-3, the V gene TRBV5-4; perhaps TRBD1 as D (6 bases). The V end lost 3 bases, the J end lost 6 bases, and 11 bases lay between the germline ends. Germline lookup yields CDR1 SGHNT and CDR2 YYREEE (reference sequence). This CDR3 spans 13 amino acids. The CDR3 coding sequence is TGTGCCAGCAGCTGGACAGATGGGGATACGCAGTATTTT. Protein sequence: CASSWTDGDTQYF.

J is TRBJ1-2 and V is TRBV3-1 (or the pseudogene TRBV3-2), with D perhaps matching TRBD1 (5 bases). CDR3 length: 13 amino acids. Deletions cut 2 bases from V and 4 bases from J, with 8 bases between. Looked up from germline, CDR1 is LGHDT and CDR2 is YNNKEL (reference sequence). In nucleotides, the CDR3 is TGTGCCAGCAGCCAACAGGGAACCTATGGCTACACCTTC. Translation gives CASSQQGTYGYTF.

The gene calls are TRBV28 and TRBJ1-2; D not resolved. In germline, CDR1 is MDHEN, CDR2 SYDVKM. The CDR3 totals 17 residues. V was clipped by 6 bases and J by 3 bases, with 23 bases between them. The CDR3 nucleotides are TGTGCCAGCAGCAAGATCGGGAAACCTCGGTGGGACTATGGCTACACCTTC. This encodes CASSKIGKPRWDYGYTF.

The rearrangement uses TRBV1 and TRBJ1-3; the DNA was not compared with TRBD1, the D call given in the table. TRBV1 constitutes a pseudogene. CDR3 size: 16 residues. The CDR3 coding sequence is TGCACCAGCAGCCAAGTACCACAGGGTGGAGGAAACACCATATATTTT. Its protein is CTSSQVPQGGGNTIYF.

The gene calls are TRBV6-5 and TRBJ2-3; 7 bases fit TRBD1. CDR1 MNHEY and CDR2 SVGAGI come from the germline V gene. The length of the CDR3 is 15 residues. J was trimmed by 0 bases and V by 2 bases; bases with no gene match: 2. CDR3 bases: TGTGCCAGCAGTTACGTAGGGGGCAGCACAGATACGCAGTATTTT. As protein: CASSYVGGSTDTQYF.

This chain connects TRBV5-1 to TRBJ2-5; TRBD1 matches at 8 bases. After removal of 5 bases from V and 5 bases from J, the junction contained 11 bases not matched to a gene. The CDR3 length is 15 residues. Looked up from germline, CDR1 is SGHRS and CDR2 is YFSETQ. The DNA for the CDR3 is TGCGCCAGCAGGGCTGGACAGGGTAGGGCCGAGACCCAGTACTTC. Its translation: CASRAGQGRAETQYF.

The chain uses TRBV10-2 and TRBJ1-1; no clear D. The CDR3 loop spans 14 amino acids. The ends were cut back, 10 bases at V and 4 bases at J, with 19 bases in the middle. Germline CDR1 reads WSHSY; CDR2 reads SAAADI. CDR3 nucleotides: TGCGCCACCCACCCCTTAACTCTTGGCACTGAAGCTTTCTTT. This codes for CATHPLTLGTEAFF.

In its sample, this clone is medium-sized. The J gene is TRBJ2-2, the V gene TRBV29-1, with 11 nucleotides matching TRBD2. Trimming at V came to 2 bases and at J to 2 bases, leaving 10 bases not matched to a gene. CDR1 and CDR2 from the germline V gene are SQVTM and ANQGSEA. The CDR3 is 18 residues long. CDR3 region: CSVELGGSGRVNTGELFF. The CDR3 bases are TGCAGCGTTGAACTTGGTGGTAGCGGGAGGGTCAACACCGGGGAGCTGTTTTTT.

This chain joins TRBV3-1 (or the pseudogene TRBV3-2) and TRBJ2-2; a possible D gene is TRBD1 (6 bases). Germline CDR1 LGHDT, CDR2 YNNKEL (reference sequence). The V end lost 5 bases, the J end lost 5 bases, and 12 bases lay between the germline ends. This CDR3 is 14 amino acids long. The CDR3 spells CASSSRTGTGELFF. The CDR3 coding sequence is TGTGCCAGCAGCTCACGCACAGGGACCGGGGAGCTGTTTTTT.

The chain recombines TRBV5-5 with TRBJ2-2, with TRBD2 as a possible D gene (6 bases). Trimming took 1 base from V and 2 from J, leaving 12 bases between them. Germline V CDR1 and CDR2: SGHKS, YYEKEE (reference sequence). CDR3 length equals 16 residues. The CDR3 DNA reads TGTGCCAGCAGCTTGACCGGGACTGCAAACACCGGGGAGCTGTTTTTT. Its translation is CASSLTGTANTGELFF.

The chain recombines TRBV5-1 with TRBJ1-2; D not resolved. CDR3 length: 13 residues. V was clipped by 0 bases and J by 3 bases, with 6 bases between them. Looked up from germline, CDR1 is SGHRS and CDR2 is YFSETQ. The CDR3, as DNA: TGCGCCAGCAGCTTGGGTCCGGACTATGGCTACACCTTC. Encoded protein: CASSLGPDYGYTF. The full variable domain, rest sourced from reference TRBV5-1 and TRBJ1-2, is KAGVTQTPRYLIKTRGQQVTLSCSPISGHRSVSWYQQTPGQGLQFLFEYFSETQRNKGNFPGRFSGRQFSNSRSEMNVSTLELGDSALYLCASSLGPDYGYTFGSGTRLTVV.

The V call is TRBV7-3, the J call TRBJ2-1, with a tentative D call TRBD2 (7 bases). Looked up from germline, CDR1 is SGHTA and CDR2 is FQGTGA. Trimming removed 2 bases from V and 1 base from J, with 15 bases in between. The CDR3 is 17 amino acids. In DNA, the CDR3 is TGTGCCAGCAGCTTATACGGGGGGCCCTTATCCTACAATGAGCAGTTCTTC. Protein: CASSLYGGPLSYNEQFF. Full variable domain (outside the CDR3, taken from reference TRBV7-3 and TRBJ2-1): GAGVSQTPSNKVTEKGKYVELRCDPISGHTALYWYRQSLGQGPEFLIYFQGTGAADDSGLPNDRFFAVRPEGSVSTLKIQRTERGDSAVYLCASSLYGGPLSYNEQFFGPGTRLTVL.

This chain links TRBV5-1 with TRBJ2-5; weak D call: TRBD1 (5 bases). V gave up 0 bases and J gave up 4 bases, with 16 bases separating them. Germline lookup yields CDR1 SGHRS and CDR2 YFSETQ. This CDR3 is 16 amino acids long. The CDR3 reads CASSLAVQVSLETQYF. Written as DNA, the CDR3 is TGCGCCAGCAGCTTGGCTGTACAGGTCTCGTTAGAGACCCAGTACTTC. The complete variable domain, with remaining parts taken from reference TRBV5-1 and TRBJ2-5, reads KAGVTQTPRYLIKTRGQQVTLSCSPISGHRSVSWYQQTPGQGLQFLFEYFSETQRNKGNFPGRFSGRQFSNSRSEMNVSTLELGDSALYLCASSLAVQVSLETQYFGPGTRLLVL.

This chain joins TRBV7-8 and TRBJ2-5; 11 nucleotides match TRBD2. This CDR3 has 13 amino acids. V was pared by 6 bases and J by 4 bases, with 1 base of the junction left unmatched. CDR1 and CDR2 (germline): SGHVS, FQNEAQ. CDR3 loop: CASRTSGTETQYF. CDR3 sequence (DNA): TGTGCCAGCAGGACTAGCGGGACAGAGACCCAGTACTTC.

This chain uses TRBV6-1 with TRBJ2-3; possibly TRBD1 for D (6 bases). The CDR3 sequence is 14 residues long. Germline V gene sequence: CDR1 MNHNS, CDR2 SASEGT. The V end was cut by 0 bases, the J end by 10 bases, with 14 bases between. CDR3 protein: CASSEASQGWPQYF. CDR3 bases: TGTGCCAGCAGTGAAGCCTCCCAGGGGTGGCCGCAGTATTTT.